These T cell receptor beta chains were read from a single sample in a study of shared clonotypes between healthy human individuals. The repertoire was sequenced with immunoSEQ multiplex PCR; TCRdb's copy has only in-frame clones and lacks some. Of about 2.4 million clones listed, 80% to 95% are singletons. The sample comprised naive CD4+ T cells from PBMCs. Receptors originate from a man aged 18 to 29 in good health. Some clones in this sample may be carry-over from other donors' samples. The conserved cysteine and the conserved F or W are not part of the CDR3 here.

v_call,cdr3_aa
TRBV7-2,ASSLAIGGGTQY
TRBV9,ASSDRVSSGNTIY
TRBV18,ASSPLADNEQF
TRBV7-6,ASSSSQGGYT
TRBV5-1,ASSLVEDSYNEQF
TRBV10-3,AISGGQGGYEQY
TRBV29-1,SVEWGWGGPTDTQY
TRBV21-1,ASSRLWAAVRRGYT
TRBV5-1,ASKTGERPSEVHEQY
TRBV2,ASSGQTPRGEQF
TRBV28,ASSPPQGYQPQH